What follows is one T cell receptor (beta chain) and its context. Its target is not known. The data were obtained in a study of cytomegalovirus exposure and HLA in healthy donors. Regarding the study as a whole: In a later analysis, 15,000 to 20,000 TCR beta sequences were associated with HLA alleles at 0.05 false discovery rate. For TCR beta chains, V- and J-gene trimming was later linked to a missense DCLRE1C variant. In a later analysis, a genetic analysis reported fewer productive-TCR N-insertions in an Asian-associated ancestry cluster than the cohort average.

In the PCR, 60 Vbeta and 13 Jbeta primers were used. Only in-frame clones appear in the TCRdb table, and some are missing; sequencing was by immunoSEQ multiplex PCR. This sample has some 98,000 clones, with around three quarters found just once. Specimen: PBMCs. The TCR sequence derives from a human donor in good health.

In DNA, the CDR3 is TGTGCCACAGAACAGGGTGGCAACTATGGCTACACCTTC. It specifies CATEQGGNYGYTF. This chain joins TRBV7-9 and TRBJ1-2, with a weak D call TRBD1 (6 bases). Germline V gene lookup returns CDR1 SEHNR and CDR2 FQNEAQ (reference sequence). The CDR3 covers 13 residues. Trimming removed 10 bases from V and 2 bases from J, with 14 bases in between.